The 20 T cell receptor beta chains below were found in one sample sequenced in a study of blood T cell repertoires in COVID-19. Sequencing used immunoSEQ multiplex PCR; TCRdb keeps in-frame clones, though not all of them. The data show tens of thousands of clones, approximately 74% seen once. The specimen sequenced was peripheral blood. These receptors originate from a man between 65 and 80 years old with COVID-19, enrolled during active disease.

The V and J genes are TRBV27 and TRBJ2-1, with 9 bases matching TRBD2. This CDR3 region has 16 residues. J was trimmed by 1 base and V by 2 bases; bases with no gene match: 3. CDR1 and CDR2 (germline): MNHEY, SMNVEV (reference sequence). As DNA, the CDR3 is TGTGCCAGCAGTTTAGGTAGCGGGAGATCCTACAATGAGCAGTTCTTC. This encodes CASSLGSGRSYNEQFF.

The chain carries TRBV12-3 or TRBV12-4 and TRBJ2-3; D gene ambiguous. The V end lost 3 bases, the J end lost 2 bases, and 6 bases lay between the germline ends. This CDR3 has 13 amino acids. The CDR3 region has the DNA TGTGCCAGCAGTTTCGGTTTCACAGATACGCAGTATTTT. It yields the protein CASSFGFTDTQYF.

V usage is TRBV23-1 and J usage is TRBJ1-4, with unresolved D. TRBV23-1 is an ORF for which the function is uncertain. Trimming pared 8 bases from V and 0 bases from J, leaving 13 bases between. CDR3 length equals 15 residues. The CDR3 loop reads CASGPGLATNEKLFF. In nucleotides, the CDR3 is TGCGCCAGCGGGCCGGGGTTGGCAACTAATGAAAAACTGTTTTTT.

CDR3 DNA: TGTGCCAGCAGCTTTAGTGGTGGACTAGCGCACTACAATGAGCAGTTCTTC. Translating gives CASSFSGGLAHYNEQFF. J is TRBJ2-1 and V is TRBV11-2; 9 bases are shared with TRBD2. In germline, CDR1 is SGHAT, CDR2 FQNNGV. The CDR3 is 17 amino acids. V gave up 3 bases and J gave up 3 bases; unmatched junction bases: 9.

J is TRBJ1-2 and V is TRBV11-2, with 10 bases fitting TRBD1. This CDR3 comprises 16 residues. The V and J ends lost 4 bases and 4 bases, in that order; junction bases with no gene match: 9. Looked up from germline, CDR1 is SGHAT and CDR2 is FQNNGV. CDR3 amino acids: CASSSGLTGGVYGYTF. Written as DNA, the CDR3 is TGTGCCAGCAGCTCGGGCCTGACAGGGGGCGTCTATGGCTACACCTTC. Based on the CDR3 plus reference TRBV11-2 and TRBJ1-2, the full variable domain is EAGVAQSPRYKIIEKRQSVAFWCNPISGHATLYWYQQILGQGPKLLIQFQNNGVVDDSQLPKDRFSAERLKGVDSTLKIQPAKLEDSAVYLCASSSGLTGGVYGYTFGSGTRLTVV.

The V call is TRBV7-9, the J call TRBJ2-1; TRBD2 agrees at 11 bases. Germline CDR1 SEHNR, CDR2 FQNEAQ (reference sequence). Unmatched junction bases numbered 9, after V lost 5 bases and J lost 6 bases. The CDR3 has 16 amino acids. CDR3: CASSRWGLAESNEQFF. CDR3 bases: TGTGCCAGCAGCAGATGGGGACTAGCGGAAAGCAATGAGCAGTTCTTC.

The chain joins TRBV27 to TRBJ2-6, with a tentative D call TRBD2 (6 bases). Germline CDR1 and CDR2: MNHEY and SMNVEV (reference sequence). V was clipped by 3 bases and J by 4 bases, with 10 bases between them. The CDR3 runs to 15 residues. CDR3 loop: CASSLEGIGANVLTF. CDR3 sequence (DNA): TGTGCCAGCAGTTTGGAGGGGATCGGGGCCAACGTCCTGACTTTC. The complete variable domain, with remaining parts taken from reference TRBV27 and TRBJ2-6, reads EAQVTQNPRYLITVTGKKLTVTCSQNMNHEYMSWYRQDPGLGLRQIYYSMNVEVTDKGDVPEGYKVSRKEKRNFPLILESPSPNQTSLYFCASSLEGIGANVLTFGAGSRLTVL.

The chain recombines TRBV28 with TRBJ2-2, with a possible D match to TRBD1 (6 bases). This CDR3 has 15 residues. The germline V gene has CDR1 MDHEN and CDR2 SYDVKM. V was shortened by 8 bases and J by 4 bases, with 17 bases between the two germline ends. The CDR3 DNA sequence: TGTGCCAGCGGTAAACAGACAGGTTTCACCGGGGAGCTGTTTTTT. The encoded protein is CASGKQTGFTGELFF.

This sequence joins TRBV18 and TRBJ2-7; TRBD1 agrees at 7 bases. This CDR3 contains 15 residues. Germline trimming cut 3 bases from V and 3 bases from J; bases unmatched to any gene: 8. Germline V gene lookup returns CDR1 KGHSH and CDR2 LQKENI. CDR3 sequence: CASSPQHNRGYEQYF. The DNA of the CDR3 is TGTGCCAGCTCACCCCAGCACAACAGGGGCTACGAGCAGTACTTC. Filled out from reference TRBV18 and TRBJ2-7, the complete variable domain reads NAGVMQNPRHLVRRRGQEARLRCSPMKGHSHVYWYRQLPEEGLKFMVYLQKENIIDESGMPKERFSAEFPKEGPSILRIQQVVRGDSAAYFCASSPQHNRGYEQYFGPGTRLTVT.

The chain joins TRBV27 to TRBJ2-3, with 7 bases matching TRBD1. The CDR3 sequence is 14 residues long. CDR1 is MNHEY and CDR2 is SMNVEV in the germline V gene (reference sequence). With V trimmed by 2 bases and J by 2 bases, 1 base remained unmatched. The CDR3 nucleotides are TGTGCCAGCAGTTTAGGGACAGCCACAGATACGCAGTATTTT. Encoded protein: CASSLGTATDTQYF.

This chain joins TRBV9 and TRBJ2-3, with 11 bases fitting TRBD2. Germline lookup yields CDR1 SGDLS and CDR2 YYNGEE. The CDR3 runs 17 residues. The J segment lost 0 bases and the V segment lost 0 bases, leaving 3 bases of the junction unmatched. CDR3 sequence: CASSVELAGASTDTQYF. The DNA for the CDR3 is TGTGCCAGCAGCGTAGAACTAGCGGGAGCTAGCACAGATACGCAGTATTTT.

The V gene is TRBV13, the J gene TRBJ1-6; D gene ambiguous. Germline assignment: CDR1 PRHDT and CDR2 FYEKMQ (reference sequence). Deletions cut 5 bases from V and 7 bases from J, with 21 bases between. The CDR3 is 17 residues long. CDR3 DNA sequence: TGTGCCAGCAGCGGCATCCCGGGTGGATTAGGAAATTCACCCCTCCACTTT. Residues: CASSGIPGGLGNSPLHF.

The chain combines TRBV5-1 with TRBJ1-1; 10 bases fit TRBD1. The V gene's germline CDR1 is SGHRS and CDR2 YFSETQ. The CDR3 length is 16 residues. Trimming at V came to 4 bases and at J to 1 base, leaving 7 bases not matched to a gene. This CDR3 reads CASSRDRGTGNTEAFF. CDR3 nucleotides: TGCGCCAGCAGCCGGGACAGGGGAACGGGGAACACTGAAGCTTTCTTT.

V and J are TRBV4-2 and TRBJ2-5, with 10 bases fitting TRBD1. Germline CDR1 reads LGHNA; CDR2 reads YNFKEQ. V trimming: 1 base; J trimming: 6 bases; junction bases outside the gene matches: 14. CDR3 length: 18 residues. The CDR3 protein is CASSQGSILTGGGKTQYF. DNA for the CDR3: TGTGCCAGCAGCCAAGGCTCGATTTTGACAGGGGGCGGGAAGACCCAGTACTTC.

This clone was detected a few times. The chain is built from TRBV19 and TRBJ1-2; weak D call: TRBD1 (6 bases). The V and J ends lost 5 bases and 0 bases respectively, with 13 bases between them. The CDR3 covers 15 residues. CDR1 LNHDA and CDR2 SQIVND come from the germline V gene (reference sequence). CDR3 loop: CASSPWDNSNYGYTF. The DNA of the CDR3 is TGTGCCAGTAGTCCATGGGACAACTCTAACTATGGCTACACCTTC.

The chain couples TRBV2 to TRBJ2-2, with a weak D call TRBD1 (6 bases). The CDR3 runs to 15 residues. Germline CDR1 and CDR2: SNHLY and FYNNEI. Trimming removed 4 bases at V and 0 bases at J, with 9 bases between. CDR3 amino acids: CASSGRTANTGELFF. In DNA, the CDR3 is TGTGCCAGCAGTGGCAGGACAGCGAACACCGGGGAGCTGTTTTTT.

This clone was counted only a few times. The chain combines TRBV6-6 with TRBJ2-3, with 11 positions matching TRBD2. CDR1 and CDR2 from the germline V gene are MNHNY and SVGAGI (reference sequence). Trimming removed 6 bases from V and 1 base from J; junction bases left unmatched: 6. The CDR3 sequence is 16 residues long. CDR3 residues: CASRDRGLAGTDTQYF. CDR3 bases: TGTGCCAGCAGGGACCGGGGACTAGCGGGCACAGATACGCAGTATTTT.

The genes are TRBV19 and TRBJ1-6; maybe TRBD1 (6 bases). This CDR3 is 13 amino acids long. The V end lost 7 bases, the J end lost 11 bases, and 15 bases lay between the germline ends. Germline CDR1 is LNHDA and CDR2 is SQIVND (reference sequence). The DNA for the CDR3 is TGTGCCAGTAAAGCCCAGGGGATTACACCCCTCCACTTT. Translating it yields CASKAQGITPLHF.

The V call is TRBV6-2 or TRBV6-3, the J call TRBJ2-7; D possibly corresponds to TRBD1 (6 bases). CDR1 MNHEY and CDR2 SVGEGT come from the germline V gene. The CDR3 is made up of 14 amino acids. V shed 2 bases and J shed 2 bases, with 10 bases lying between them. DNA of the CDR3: TGTGCCAGCAGTTACGGGCACAGGGCCTACGAGCAGTACTTC. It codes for CASSYGHRAYEQYF.

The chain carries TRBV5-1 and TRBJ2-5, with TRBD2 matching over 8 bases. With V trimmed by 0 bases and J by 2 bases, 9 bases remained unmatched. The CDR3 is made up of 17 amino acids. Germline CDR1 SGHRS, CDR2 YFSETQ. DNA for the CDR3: TGCGCCAGCAGCTTGGCGGGAGGGCCCTTTCGACAAGAGACCCAGTACTTC. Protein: CASSLAGGPFRQETQYF.